The sequence of this T cell receptor beta chain was determined in a study of blood T cells in healthy people across ages. Overall study findings and caveats: The study found more naive CD4+ cells and higher diversity in long-lived than aged donors.

A sample-barcoded 5' primer and a J-beta primer mix were used in a second PCR of about 7 to 12 cycles. With 12 random nucleotides, a template-switch adaptor tagged each individual cDNA molecule. TCRdb recomputed calls from the 5' RACE reads with MiXCR, one row per CDR3 protein. Among over a million distinct CDR3 sequences, roughly 64% were seen once, and the ten largest hold 6.5% to 8.5%. Note on this clonotype: Antigen unknown.

The CDR3 has 13 residues. Trimming shortened V by 3 bases and J by 8 bases, and 16 bases separated the two germline ends. Germline V gene data show CDR1 as SQVTM and CDR2 as ANQGSEA. The chain links TRBV29-1 to TRBJ1-2; D might be TRBD1 (6 bases). The TCR comes from a man aged 18 to 35 in good health. Sample: blood. The CDR3 protein is CSVDRGATRGYTF. The CDR3 DNA follows: TGCAGCGTTGATAGGGGGGCGACGCGGGGCTACACCTTC.